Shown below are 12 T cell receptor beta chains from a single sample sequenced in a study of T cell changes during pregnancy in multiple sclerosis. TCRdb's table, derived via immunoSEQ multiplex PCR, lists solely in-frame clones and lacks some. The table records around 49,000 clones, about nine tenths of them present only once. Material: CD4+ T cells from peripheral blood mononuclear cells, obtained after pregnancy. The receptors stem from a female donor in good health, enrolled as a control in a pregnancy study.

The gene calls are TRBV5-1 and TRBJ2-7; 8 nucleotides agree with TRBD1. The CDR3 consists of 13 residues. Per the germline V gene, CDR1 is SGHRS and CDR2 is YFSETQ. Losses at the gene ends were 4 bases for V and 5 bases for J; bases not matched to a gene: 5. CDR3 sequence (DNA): TGCGCCAGCAGCCAGGGGGCGATCGACGAGCAGTACTTC. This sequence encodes CASSQGAIDEQYF. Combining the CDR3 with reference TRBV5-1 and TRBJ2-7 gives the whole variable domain KAGVTQTPRYLIKTRGQQVTLSCSPISGHRSVSWYQQTPGQGLQFLFEYFSETQRNKGNFPGRFSGRQFSNSRSEMNVSTLELGDSALYLCASSQGAIDEQYFGPGTRLTVT.

The CDR3 here is CASRTTGGVGELFF. CDR3 nucleotide sequence: TGTGCCAGCAGGACGACAGGGGGCGTTGGGGAGCTGTTTTTT. The genes are TRBV28 and TRBJ2-2; TRBD1 matches at 10 bases. The V and J ends lost 6 bases and 8 bases, in that order; junction bases with no gene match: 6. CDR3 size: 14 residues. Per the germline V gene, CDR1 is MDHEN and CDR2 is SYDVKM.

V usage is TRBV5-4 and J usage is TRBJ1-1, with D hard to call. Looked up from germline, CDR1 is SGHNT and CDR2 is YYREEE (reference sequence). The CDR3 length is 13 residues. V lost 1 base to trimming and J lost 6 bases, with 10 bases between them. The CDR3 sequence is CASSLTGFSEAFF. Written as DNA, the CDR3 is TGTGCCAGCAGCTTGACGGGGTTCTCTGAAGCTTTCTTT.

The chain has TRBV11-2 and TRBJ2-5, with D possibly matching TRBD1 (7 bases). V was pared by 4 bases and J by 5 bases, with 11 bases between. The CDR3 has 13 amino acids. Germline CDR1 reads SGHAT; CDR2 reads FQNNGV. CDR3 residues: CASSSRGVETQYF. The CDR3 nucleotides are TGTGCCAGCAGCTCCAGGGGGGTGGAGACCCAGTACTTC.

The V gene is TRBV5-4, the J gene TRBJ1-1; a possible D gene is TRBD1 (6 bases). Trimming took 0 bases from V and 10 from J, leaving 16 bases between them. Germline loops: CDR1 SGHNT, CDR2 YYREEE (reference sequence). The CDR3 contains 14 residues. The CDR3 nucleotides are TGTGCCAGCAGCTTGGCTGGGACCCAGGGGATAGCTTTCTTT. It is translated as CASSLAGTQGIAFF.

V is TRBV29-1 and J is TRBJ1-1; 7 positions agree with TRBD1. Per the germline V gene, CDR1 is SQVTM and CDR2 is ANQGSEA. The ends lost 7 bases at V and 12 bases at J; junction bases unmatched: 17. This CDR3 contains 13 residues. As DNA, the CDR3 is TGCAGCGCCGAAGACAGTAGACAGGGATGGACTTTCTTT. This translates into CSAEDSRQGWTFF.

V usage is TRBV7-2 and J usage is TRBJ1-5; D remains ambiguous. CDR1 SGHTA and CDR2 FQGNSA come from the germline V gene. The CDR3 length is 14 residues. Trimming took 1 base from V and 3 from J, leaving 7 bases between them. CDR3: CASSLDSFNQPQHF. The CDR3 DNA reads TGTGCCAGCAGCTTAGACAGTTTCAATCAGCCCCAGCATTTT.

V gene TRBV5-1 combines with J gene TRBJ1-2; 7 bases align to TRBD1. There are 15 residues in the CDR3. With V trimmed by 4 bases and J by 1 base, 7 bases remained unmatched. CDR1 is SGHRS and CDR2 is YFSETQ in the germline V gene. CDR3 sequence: CASSPGTVVNYGYTF. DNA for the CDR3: TGCGCCAGCAGCCCAGGGACAGTCGTTAACTATGGCTACACCTTC.

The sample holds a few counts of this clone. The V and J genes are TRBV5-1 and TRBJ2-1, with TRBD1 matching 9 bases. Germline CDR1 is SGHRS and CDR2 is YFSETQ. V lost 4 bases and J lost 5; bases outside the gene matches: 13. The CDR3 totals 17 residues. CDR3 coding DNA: TGCGCCAGCAGCGATGTCCCGCCGGGACAGGGCGACAATGAGCAGTTCTTC. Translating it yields CASSDVPPGQGDNEQFF.

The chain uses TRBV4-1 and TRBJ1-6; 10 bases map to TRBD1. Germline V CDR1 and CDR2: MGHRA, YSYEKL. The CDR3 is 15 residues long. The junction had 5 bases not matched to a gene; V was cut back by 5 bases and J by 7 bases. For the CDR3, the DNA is TGCGCCAGCAGCTCGGACAGGGGGTTAAATTCACCCCTCCACTTT. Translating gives CASSSDRGLNSPLHF.

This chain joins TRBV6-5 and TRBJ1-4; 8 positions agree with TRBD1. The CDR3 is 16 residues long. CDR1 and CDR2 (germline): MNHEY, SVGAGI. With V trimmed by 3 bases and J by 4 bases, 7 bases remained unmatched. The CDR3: CASSYTTGANNEKLFF. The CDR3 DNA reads TGTGCCAGCAGTTATACGACAGGGGCGAATAATGAAAAACTGTTTTTT.

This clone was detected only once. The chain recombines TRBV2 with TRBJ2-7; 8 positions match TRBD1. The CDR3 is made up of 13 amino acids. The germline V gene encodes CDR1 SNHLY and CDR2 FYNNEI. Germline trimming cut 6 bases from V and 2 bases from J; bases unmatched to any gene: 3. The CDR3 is CASRGQETYEQYF. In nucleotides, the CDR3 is TGTGCCAGCAGGGGACAGGAAACCTACGAGCAGTACTTC. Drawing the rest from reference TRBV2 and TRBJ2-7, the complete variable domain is EPEVTQTPSHQVTQMGQEVILRCVPISNHLYFYWYRQILGQKVEFLVSFYNNEISEKSEIFDDQFSVERPDGSNFTLKIRSTKLEDSAMYFCASRGQETYEQYFGPGTRLTVT.